These T cell receptor beta chains were read from a single sample in a study of T-cell reconstitution after alpha-beta-depleted transplantation in children. MiXCR, applied by TCRdb to the PCR reads, yields one record per CDR3 protein. The sample has fewer than 700,000 distinct CDR3 sequences; 10% to 15% are singletons. The sequences come from PBMCs, mostly from graft donor cells, collected 360 days after TCRalphabeta/CD19-depleted stem cell transplant. The receptors were sampled from a male patient under 18 who had a stem cell transplant for acute myeloid leukemia, so the T cells may come from the graft donor. Each CDR3 is given with its conserved first and last residue. The D gene is left open where the match is weak. Expanded clones get a size class; other rows say once, few or many, or leave the size out.

cdr3_length: 15
d_call: .
v_call: TRBV5-6
clone_size: many
j_call: TRBJ2-1
cdr3_aa: CASSYRSGRGNEQFF
cdr3_nt: TGTGCCAGCAGCTACCGCTCGGGAAGGGGGAATGAGCAGTTCTTC

cdr3_length: 16
d_call: .
v_call: TRBV9
clone_size: many
j_call: TRBJ2-7
cdr3_aa: CASSPNSGTSTYEQYF
cdr3_nt: TGTGCCAGCAGCCCGAACTCCGGGACATCTACCTACGAGCAGTACTTC

cdr3_length: 17
d_call: .
v_call: TRBV5-1
clone_size: .
j_call: TRBJ2-3
cdr3_aa: CASGGEGVIVRTDTQYF
cdr3_nt: TGCGCCAGCGGCGGCGAGGGGGTAATTGTTCGCACAGATACGCAGTATTTT

cdr3_length: 16
d_call: TRBD2
v_call: TRBV7-2
clone_size: .
j_call: TRBJ2-7
cdr3_aa: CASSLISTSGTYEQYF
cdr3_nt: TGTGCCAGCAGCTTAATTTCGACTAGCGGGACTTACGAGCAGTACTTC

cdr3_length: 15
d_call: TRBD2
v_call: TRBV20-1
clone_size: .
j_call: TRBJ2-2
cdr3_aa: CSATRLAGTTGELFF
cdr3_nt: TGCAGTGCAACCCGACTAGCGGGAACCACCGGGGAGCTGTTTTTT

cdr3_length: 11
d_call: .
v_call: TRBV29-1
clone_size: few
j_call: TRBJ2-2
cdr3_aa: CSHSWGGELFF
cdr3_nt: TGCAGCCATTCATGGGGCGGGGAGCTGTTTTTT

cdr3_length: 14
d_call: .
v_call: TRBV9
clone_size: .
j_call: TRBJ2-7
cdr3_aa: CASSPGGNSYEQYF
cdr3_nt: TGTGCCAGCAGCCCTGGGGGTAACTCCTACGAGCAGTACTTC

cdr3_length: 17
d_call: .
v_call: TRBV4-2
clone_size: .
j_call: TRBJ2-7
cdr3_aa: CASSQGSSGRRNYEQYF
cdr3_nt: TGTGCCAGCAGCCAAGGTTCAAGCGGTCGAAGGAACTACGAGCAGTACTTC

cdr3_length: 17
d_call: .
v_call: TRBV27
clone_size: .
j_call: TRBJ1-4
cdr3_aa: CASSKRPRRGTNEKLFF
cdr3_nt: TGTGCCAGCAGTAAGAGGCCTAGACGTGGAACTAATGAAAAACTGTTTTTT

cdr3_length: 16
d_call: TRBD1
v_call: TRBV25-1
clone_size: few
j_call: TRBJ2-7
cdr3_aa: CASSESPPGQTYEQYF
cdr3_nt: TGTGCCAGCAGTGAATCCCCGCCGGGACAGACCTACGAGCAGTACTTC

cdr3_length: 14
d_call: .
v_call: TRBV29-1
clone_size: .
j_call: TRBJ2-5
cdr3_aa: CSVEGVQNQETQYF
cdr3_nt: TGCAGCGTTGAAGGGGTACAGAACCAAGAGACCCAGTACTTC

cdr3_length: 14
d_call: .
v_call: TRBV27
clone_size: few
j_call: TRBJ2-7
cdr3_aa: CASSFTSPQYEQYF
cdr3_nt: TGTGCCAGCAGTTTTACCAGTCCCCAGTACGAGCAGTACTTC

cdr3_length: 15
d_call: .
v_call: TRBV29-1
clone_size: few
j_call: TRBJ2-1
cdr3_aa: CSVGDGLLSYNEQFF
cdr3_nt: TGCAGCGTTGGGGACGGCCTCCTCTCCTACAATGAGCAGTTCTTC

cdr3_length: 15
d_call: TRBD1
v_call: TRBV20-1
clone_size: few
j_call: TRBJ2-3
cdr3_aa: CSARDRDRATDTQYF
cdr3_nt: TGCAGTGCTAGAGACCGGGACAGGGCCACAGATACGCAGTATTTT

cdr3_length: 15
d_call: TRBD2
v_call: TRBV7-9
clone_size: many
j_call: TRBJ2-2
cdr3_aa: CASSPSGTNTGELFF
cdr3_nt: TGTGCCAGCAGCCCGAGCGGGACGAACACCGGGGAGCTGTTTTTT

cdr3_length: 16
d_call: .
v_call: TRBV24-1
clone_size: few
j_call: TRBJ2-7
cdr3_aa: CATSDRGGQSIYEQYF
cdr3_nt: TGTGCCACCAGTGACCGCGGGGGACAGTCTATCTACGAGCAGTACTTC

cdr3_length: 14
d_call: .
v_call: TRBV5-1
clone_size: few
j_call: TRBJ2-7
cdr3_aa: CASSLEASTYEQYF
cdr3_nt: TGCGCCAGCAGCTTGGAAGCGTCCACCTACGAGCAGTACTTC

cdr3_length: 15
d_call: TRBD1
v_call: TRBV24-1
clone_size: .
j_call: TRBJ2-1
cdr3_aa: CATSGRDRSYNEQFF
cdr3_nt: TGTGCCACCAGTGGGCGGGACAGGAGTTACAATGAGCAGTTCTTC

cdr3_length: 16
d_call: .
v_call: TRBV6-5
clone_size: .
j_call: TRBJ2-7
cdr3_aa: CASSYLVAQGSYEQYF
cdr3_nt: TGTGCCAGCAGTTACTTAGTGGCGCAGGGGTCCTACGAGCAGTACTTC

cdr3_length: 16
d_call: .
v_call: TRBV10-3
clone_size: .
j_call: TRBJ2-3
cdr3_aa: CAISVLQGSGTDTQYF
cdr3_nt: TGTGCCATCAGTGTCCTACAGGGAAGCGGCACAGATACGCAGTATTTT

cdr3_length: 14
d_call: .
v_call: TRBV28
clone_size: many
j_call: TRBJ1-2
cdr3_aa: CASTTEPRIYGYTF
cdr3_nt: TGTGCCAGCACCACCGAGCCAAGGATATATGGCTACACCTTC

cdr3_length: 16
d_call: TRBD2
v_call: TRBV12-3/TRBV12-4
clone_size: many
j_call: TRBJ2-5
cdr3_aa: CASSLVTSRTRETQYF
cdr3_nt: TGTGCCAGCAGTTTAGTGACTAGCCGCACTAGAGAGACCCAGTACTTC

cdr3_length: 13
d_call: .
v_call: TRBV4-2
clone_size: few
j_call: TRBJ2-7
cdr3_aa: CASSQPFAYEQYF
cdr3_nt: TGTGCCAGCAGCCAGCCTTTTGCCTACGAGCAGTACTTC

cdr3_length: 13
d_call: .
v_call: TRBV19
clone_size: few
j_call: TRBJ2-7
cdr3_aa: CASSTASAYEQYF
cdr3_nt: TGTGCCAGTAGTACGGCCAGCGCCTACGAGCAGTACTTC

cdr3_length: 14
d_call: TRBD1
v_call: TRBV28
clone_size: many
j_call: TRBJ2-7
cdr3_aa: CASSPMGQNYEQYF
cdr3_nt: TGTGCCAGCAGTCCCATGGGACAGAATTACGAGCAGTACTTC

cdr3_length: 14
d_call: TRBD1
v_call: TRBV12-3/TRBV12-4
clone_size: few
j_call: TRBJ1-5
cdr3_aa: CASSFDRGLGPQHF
cdr3_nt: TGTGCCAGCAGTTTCGACAGGGGGCTGGGGCCCCAGCATTTT

cdr3_length: 16
d_call: TRBD2
v_call: TRBV7-8
clone_size: .
j_call: TRBJ2-3
cdr3_aa: CASSFGTSGSVDTQYF
cdr3_nt: TGTGCCAGCAGCTTCGGGACTAGCGGTTCGGTAGATACGCAGTATTTT

cdr3_length: 16
d_call: TRBD1
v_call: TRBV7-9
clone_size: .
j_call: TRBJ2-5
cdr3_aa: CASNSLKGQYQETQYF
cdr3_nt: TGTGCCAGCAACTCCCTAAAGGGACAGTACCAAGAGACCCAGTACTTC

cdr3_length: 14
d_call: .
v_call: TRBV29-1
clone_size: .
j_call: TRBJ1-3
cdr3_aa: CSARDPVSGNTIYF
cdr3_nt: TGCAGCGCCAGAGACCCCGTTTCTGGAAACACCATATATTTT

cdr3_length: 14
d_call: .
v_call: TRBV7-9
clone_size: .
j_call: TRBJ2-7
cdr3_aa: CASSDTGKGYEQYF
cdr3_nt: TGTGCCAGCAGCGACACAGGGAAGGGTTACGAGCAGTACTTC

cdr3_length: 14
d_call: .
v_call: TRBV12-3/TRBV12-4
clone_size: many
j_call: TRBJ2-7
cdr3_aa: CASSLAGGRYEQYF
cdr3_nt: TGTGCCAGCAGTTTAGCGGGAGGTCGGTACGAGCAGTACTTC

cdr3_length: 12
d_call: .
v_call: TRBV10-3
clone_size: few
j_call: TRBJ2-1
cdr3_aa: CAISESLNEQFF
cdr3_nt: TGTGCCATCAGTGAGTCCTTGAATGAGCAGTTCTTC

cdr3_length: 15
d_call: .
v_call: TRBV10-3
clone_size: .
j_call: TRBJ2-1
cdr3_aa: CAISKTDQAYNEQFF
cdr3_nt: TGTGCCATCAGTAAAACGGACCAGGCTTACAATGAGCAGTTCTTC

cdr3_length: 17
d_call: TRBD2
v_call: TRBV12-3/TRBV12-4
clone_size: few
j_call: TRBJ2-1
cdr3_aa: CASSSSRTSGSYNEQFF
cdr3_nt: TGTGCCAGCAGTTCCTCTCGGACTAGCGGGAGTTACAATGAGCAGTTCTTC

cdr3_length: 17
d_call: TRBD2
v_call: TRBV27
clone_size: few
j_call: TRBJ2-1
cdr3_aa: CASSPLAGPGSYNEQFF
cdr3_nt: TGTGCCAGCAGCCCCCTAGCGGGCCCCGGCTCCTACAATGAGCAGTTCTTC

cdr3_length: 11
d_call: TRBD1
v_call: TRBV29-1
clone_size: few
j_call: TRBJ1-2
cdr3_aa: CSVWTGVSYTF
cdr3_nt: TGCAGCGTGTGGACAGGGGTGAGCTACACCTTC

cdr3_length: 14
d_call: .
v_call: TRBV7-2
clone_size: many
j_call: TRBJ2-2
cdr3_aa: CASSFWTITGELFF
cdr3_nt: TGTGCCAGCAGCTTCTGGACTATAACCGGGGAGCTGTTTTTT

cdr3_length: 14
d_call: TRBD1
v_call: TRBV29-1
clone_size: .
j_call: TRBJ2-3
cdr3_aa: CSVTPQGAADTQYF
cdr3_nt: TGCAGCGTCACTCCGCAGGGGGCGGCGGATACGCAGTATTTT